Listed here are 9 T cell receptor beta chains from one sample, sequenced in a study of blood T cell repertoires in COVID-19. Some clones are missing from TCRdb's copy, which holds only in-frame ones; the method was immunoSEQ multiplex PCR. The sample records some 14,000 clones, about 88% being singletons. Sample: peripheral blood. The receptors stem from a human donor in a cohort sampled during active COVID-19.

The rearrangement joins TRBV11-2 to TRBJ2-7; 7 bases match TRBD2. The CDR3 is made up of 12 amino acids. J lost 9 bases, V lost 5 bases, and 7 bases had no gene match. CDR1 SGHAT and CDR2 FQNNGV come from the germline V gene. The CDR3 DNA reads as TGTGCCAGCAGCCCGTCGGGAGGAGGGCAGTACTTC. Its translation: CASSPSGGGQYF.

V and J are TRBV18 and TRBJ2-7; a possible D gene is TRBD1 (6 bases). The V end was cut by 3 bases, the J end by 3 bases, with 18 bases between. The V gene's germline CDR1 is KGHSH and CDR2 LQKENI. The CDR3 loop spans 16 amino acids. The CDR3 region has the DNA TGTGCCAGCTCACCGGAACAACAGGGCATAGTCTACGAGCAGTACTTC. Its translation is CASSPEQQGIVYEQYF.

V gene TRBV6-8 combines with J gene TRBJ1-2; 10 nucleotides match TRBD1. This CDR3 has 17 amino acids. Germline CDR1 is MNHGY and CDR2 is SAAAGT. V lost 4 bases, J lost 4 bases, and 12 bases stayed unmatched. The CDR3 sequence: CASSFRDRGKKSYGYTF. The CDR3 DNA sequence: TGTGCCAGCAGTTTCCGGGACAGGGGAAAGAAGAGCTATGGCTACACCTTC.

This clone was counted only a few times. The rearrangement uses TRBV3-1 (or the pseudogene TRBV3-2) and TRBJ1-1; D not resolved. Per germline, CDR1 LGHDT and CDR2 YNNKEL (reference sequence). The V and J ends lost 1 base and 7 bases respectively, with 13 bases between them. The CDR3 runs to 14 residues. The CDR3 coding sequence is TGTGCCAGCAGCCAAGCGACTTTAGACGGTGAAGCTTTCTTT. Translation gives CASSQATLDGEAFF.

The rearrangement uses TRBV5-4 and TRBJ1-2; no definite D call. Germline V CDR1 and CDR2: SGHNT, YYREEE (reference sequence). V lost 1 base and J 5 bases, leaving 12 bases between the germline ends. CDR3 length: 14 residues. For the CDR3, the DNA is TGTGCCAGCAGCTTGCCAGAGGCGGGGTATGGCTACACCTTC. This translates into CASSLPEAGYGYTF.

This clone appeared once. The chain joins TRBV4-1 to TRBJ1-1, with 8 nucleotides matching TRBD1. The CDR3 has 12 amino acids. V gave up 3 bases and J gave up 10 bases; unmatched junction bases: 4. Germline CDR1 and CDR2: MGHRA and YSYEKL. CDR3 loop: CASSHPTGAAFF. CDR3 nucleotide sequence: TGCGCCAGCAGCCATCCGACAGGGGCAGCTTTCTTT.

In this sample, this clone turned up a few times. The rearrangement links TRBV9 to TRBJ1-6; no clear D. Trimming pared 0 bases from V and 11 bases from J, leaving 6 bases between. Germline V gene sequence: CDR1 SGDLS, CDR2 YYNGEE. The CDR3 spans 12 residues. The CDR3 sequence is CASSVGPAPLHF. The CDR3, as DNA: TGTGCCAGCAGCGTAGGCCCGGCACCCCTCCACTTT. Full variable domain (missing parts from reference TRBV9 and TRBJ1-6): DSGVTQTPKHLITATGQRVTLRCSPRSGDLSVYWYQQSLDQGLQFLIQYYNGEERAKGNILERFSAQQFPDLHSELNLSSLELGDSALYFCASSVGPAPLHFGNGTRLTVT.

The rearrangement joins TRBV11-3 to TRBJ2-1; 8 positions match TRBD2. Trimming cost V 1 base and J 7 bases; bases outside gene matches: 3. Germline CDR1 and CDR2: SGHNT and YENEEA. The CDR3 runs to 14 residues. Here the CDR3 reads CASSLAGGLNEQFF. In DNA form, the CDR3 reads TGTGCCAGCAGCTTAGCGGGGGGGCTGAATGAGCAGTTCTTC. Drawing the rest from reference TRBV11-3 and TRBJ2-1, the complete variable domain is EAGVVQSPRYKIIEKKQPVAFWCNPISGHNTLYWYLQNLGQGPELLIRYENEEAVDDSQLPKDRFSAERLKGVDSTLKIQPAELGDSAVYLCASSLAGGLNEQFFGPGTRLTVL.

This clone was counted a single time. The chain recombines TRBV20-1 with TRBJ2-5; D may be TRBD2 (5 bases). Germline V gives CDR1 DFQATT, CDR2 SNEGSKA (reference sequence). The CDR3 is made up of 10 amino acids. Trimming cost V 6 bases and J 10 bases, with 12 bases left between them. Here the CDR3 reads CSALSAGQYF. In DNA, the CDR3 is TGCAGTGCCCTGTCGGCGGGCCAGTACTTC.